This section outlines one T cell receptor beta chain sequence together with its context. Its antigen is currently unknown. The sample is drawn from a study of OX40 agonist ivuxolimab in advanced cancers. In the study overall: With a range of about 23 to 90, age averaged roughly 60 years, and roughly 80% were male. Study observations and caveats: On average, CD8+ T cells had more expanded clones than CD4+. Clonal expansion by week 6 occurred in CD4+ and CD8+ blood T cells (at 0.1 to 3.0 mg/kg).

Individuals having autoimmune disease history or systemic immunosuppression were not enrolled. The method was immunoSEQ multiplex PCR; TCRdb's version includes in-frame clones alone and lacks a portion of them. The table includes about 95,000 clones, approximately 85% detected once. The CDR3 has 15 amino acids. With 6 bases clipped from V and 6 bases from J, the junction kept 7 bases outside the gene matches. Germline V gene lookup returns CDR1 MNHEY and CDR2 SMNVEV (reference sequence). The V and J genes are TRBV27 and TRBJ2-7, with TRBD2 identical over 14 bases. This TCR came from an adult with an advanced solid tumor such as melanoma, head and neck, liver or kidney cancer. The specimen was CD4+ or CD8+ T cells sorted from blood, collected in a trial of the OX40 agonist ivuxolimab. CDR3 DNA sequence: TGTGCCAGCAGAGAGACCGGGACTAGCGGGAGCGAGCAGTACTTC. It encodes CASRETGTSGSEQYF.